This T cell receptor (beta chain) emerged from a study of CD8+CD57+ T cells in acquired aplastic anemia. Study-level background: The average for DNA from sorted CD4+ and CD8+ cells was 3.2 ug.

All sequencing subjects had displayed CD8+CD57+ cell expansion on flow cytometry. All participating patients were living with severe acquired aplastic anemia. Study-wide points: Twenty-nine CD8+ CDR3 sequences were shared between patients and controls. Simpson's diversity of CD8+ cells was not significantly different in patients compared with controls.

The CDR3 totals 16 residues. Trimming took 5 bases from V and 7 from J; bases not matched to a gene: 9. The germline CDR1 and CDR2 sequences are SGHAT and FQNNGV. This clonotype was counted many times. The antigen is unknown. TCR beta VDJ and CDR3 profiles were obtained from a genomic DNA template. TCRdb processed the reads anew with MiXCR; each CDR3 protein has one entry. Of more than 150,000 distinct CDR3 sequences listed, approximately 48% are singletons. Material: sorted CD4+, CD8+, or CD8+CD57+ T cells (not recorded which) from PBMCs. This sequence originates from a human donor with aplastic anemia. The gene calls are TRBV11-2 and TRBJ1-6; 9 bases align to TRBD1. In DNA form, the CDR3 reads TGTGCCAGCAGCCACCGCCGGGGACAGGGCAATTCACCCCTCCACTTT. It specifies CASSHRRGQGNSPLHF.